This T cell receptor (beta chain) was identified in a study of blood T cell repertoires in COVID-19. On the study more broadly: From the United States, Italy and Spain came samples of acute and convalescent COVID-19. PBMCs, B-cell-depleted T cells, or T cells provided the cDNA or gDNA that made up the material.

Original processing notes: Scientists estimated how many nucleated cells there were by amplifying reference gene primers. Profiling relied on immunoSEQ multiplex PCR, and the TCRdb table lists in-frame clones only, not all of them. That table is the source of V, J and clone size, and D and trimming were worked out from the DNA. This table has roughly 200,000 clones, about 85% appearing once. J was trimmed by 6 bases and V by 1 base; bases with no gene match: 4. The CDR3 consists of 15 residues. From germline, CDR1 is SGHKS and CDR2 YYEKEE (reference sequence). Cohorts were determined from participant-reported clinical history.

The rearrangement uses TRBV5-5 and TRBJ1-6; 7 bases match TRBD1. This TCR came from a woman in her 40s in a cohort exposed to, infected with or recovered from COVID-19 (not recorded which). Sequencing was done on a sample of PBMCs or T cells enriched from blood (not recorded which). CDR3 nucleotides: TGTGCCAGCAGCTTGATAGGGGACAGTAATTCACCCCTCCACTTT. This gives the protein CASSLIGDSNSPLHF.